Here is one T cell receptor (beta chain) with its context. The antigen remains unidentified. V lost 1 base to trimming and J lost 6 bases; unmatched junction nucleotides: 3. CDR1 and CDR2 from the germline V gene are LNHNV and YYDKDF (reference sequence). The CDR3 extends over 14 amino acids. The sample originates from a study of CD8+ T cells in alopecia areata. Study-wide points: TCR sharing across patients was less clear than in mice, possibly HLA-related. Sequencing of scalp samples also includes resident alphabeta T cells from normal skin.

RNA extraction and reverse transcription yielded cDNA as sequencing template. Assay: immunoSEQ multiplex PCR; the TCRdb copy retains only in-frame clones and omits some. Among a few hundred thousand clones listed, around 50% were seen once. PBMCs yielded sorted CD4+ and CD8+ T cells. The source is a human donor in good health. Input material: CD8+ T cells sorted from blood. The chain recombines TRBV15 with TRBJ1-2, with TRBD1 matching over 9 bases. CDR3 sequence reads: CATSRVDRGNGYTF. The CDR3 nucleotides are TGTGCCACCAGCAGAGTCGACAGGGGGAATGGCTACACCTTC.